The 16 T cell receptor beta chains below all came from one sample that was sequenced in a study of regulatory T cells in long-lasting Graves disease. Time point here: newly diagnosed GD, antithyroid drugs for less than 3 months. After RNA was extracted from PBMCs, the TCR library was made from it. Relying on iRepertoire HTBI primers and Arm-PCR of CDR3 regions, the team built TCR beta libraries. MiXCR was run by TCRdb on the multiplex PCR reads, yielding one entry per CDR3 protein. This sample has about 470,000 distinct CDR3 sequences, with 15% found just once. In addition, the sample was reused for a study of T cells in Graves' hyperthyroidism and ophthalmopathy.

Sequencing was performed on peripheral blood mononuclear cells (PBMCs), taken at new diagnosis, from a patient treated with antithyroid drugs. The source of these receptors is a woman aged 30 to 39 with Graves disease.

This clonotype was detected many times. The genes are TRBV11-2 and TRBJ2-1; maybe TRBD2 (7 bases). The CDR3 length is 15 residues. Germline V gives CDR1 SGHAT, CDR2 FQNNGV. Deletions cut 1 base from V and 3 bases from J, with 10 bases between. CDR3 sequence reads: CASSLGGGVYNEQFF. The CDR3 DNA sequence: TGTGCCAGCAGCTTAGGGGGGGGCGTCTACAATGAGCAGTTCTTC.

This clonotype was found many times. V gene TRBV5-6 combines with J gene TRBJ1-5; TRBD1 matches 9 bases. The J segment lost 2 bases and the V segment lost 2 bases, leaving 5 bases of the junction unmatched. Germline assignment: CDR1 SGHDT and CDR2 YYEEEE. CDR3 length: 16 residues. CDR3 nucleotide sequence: TGTGCCAGCAGCTTACAGGGGGCGTACGGCAATCAGCCCCAGCATTTT. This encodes CASSLQGAYGNQPQHF.

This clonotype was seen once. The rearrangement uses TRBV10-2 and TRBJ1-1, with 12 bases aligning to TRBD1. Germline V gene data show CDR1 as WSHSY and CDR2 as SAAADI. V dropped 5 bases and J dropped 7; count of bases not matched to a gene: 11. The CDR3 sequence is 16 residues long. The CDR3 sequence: CASSLRRGQGANEAFF. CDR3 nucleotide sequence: TGCGCCAGCAGTCTTCGGCGGGGACAGGGGGCTAATGAAGCTTTCTTT.

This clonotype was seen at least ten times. DNA for the CDR3: TGTGCCAGCAGGGAGACTAGCGGGGCCCCAGAGACCCAGTACTTC. Its translation is CASRETSGAPETQYF. V usage is TRBV12-3 or TRBV12-4 and J usage is TRBJ2-5, with 11 bases that match TRBD2. This CDR3 has 15 residues. With V trimmed by 6 bases and J by 4 bases, 7 bases remained unmatched.

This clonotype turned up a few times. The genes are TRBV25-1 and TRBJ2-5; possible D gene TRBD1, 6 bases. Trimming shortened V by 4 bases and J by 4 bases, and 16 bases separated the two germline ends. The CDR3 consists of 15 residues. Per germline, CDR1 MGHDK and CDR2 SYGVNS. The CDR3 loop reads CASSAPGTGSETQYF. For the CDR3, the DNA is TGTGCCAGCAGTGCTCCCGGAACAGGGTCAGAGACCCAGTACTTC.

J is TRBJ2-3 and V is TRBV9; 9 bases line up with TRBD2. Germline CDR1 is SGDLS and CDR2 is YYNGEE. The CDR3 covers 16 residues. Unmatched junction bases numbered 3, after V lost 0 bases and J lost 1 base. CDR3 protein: CASSVGAGGRTDTQYF. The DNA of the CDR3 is TGTGCCAGCAGCGTAGGGGCGGGAGGGCGCACAGATACGCAGTATTTT.

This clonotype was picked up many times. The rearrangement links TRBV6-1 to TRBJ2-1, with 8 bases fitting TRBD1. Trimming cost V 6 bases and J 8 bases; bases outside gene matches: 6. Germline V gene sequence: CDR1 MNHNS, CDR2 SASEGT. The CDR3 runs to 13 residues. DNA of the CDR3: TGTGCCAGCAGCCGCACAGGGGGGCATGAGCAGTTCTTC. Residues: CASSRTGGHEQFF.

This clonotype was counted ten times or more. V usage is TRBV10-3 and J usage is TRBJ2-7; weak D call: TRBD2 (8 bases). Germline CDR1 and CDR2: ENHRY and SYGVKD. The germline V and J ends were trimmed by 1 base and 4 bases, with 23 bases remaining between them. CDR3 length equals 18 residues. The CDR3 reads CAISEFNVPGGGSYEQYF. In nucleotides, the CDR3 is TGTGCCATCAGTGAGTTCAATGTCCCGGGAGGGGGCTCGTACGAGCAGTACTTC.

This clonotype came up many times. In nucleotides, the CDR3 is TGCGCCAGCAGCTTGGGTGGATCAGGAATATCCTACGAGCAGTACTTC. Its translation: CASSLGGSGISYEQYF. The chain combines TRBV5-1 with TRBJ2-7, with no clear D. Germline loops: CDR1 SGHRS, CDR2 YFSETQ. The CDR3 sequence is 16 residues long. V dropped 0 bases and J dropped 1 base, with 14 bases sitting between them.

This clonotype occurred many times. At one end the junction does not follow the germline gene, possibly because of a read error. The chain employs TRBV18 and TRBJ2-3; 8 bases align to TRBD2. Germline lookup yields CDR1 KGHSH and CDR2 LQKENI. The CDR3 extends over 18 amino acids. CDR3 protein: CASSPAGGLRANTDAQYF. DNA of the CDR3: TGTGCCAGCTCACCAGCGGGAGGTCTCCGTGCAAACACAGATGCGCAGTATTTT.

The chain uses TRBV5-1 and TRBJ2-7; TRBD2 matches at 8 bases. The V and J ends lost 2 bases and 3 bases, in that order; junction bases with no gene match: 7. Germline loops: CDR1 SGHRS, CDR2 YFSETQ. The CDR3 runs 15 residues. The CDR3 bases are TGCGCCAGCAGCTTCACAGCGGGAGTTGTCTACGAGCAGTACTTC. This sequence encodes CASSFTAGVVYEQYF. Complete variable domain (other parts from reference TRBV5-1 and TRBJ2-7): KAGVTQTPRYLIKTRGQQVTLSCSPISGHRSVSWYQQTPGQGLQFLFEYFSETQRNKGNFPGRFSGRQFSNSRSEMNVSTLELGDSALYLCASSFTAGVVYEQYFGPGTRLTVT.

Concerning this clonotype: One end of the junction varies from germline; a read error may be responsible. This CDR3 reads CAWGPRGRGLF. Here the CDR3 DNA reads TGTGCCTGGGGGCCTAGGGGACGGGGCCTCTTC. The chain links TRBV30 to TRBJ2-1; possibly TRBD1 or TRBD2 for D (5 bases each). The CDR3 covers 11 residues. The germline V gene encodes CDR1 GTSNPN and CDR2 SVGIG (reference sequence).

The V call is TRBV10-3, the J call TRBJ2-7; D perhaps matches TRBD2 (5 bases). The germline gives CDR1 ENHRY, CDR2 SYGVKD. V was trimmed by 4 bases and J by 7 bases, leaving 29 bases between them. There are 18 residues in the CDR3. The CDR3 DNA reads TGTGCCATCAGTGCAATCCCGCCCCACGCGGACTCCCTATGGGAGCAGTACTTC. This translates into CAISAIPPHADSLWEQYF.

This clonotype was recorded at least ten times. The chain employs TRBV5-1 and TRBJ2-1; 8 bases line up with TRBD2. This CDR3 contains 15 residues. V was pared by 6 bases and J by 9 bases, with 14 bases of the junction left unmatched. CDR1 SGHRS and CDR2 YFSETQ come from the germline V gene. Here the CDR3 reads CASTLRDTSGGEQFF. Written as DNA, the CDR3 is TGCGCCAGCACCCTCAGGGATACTAGCGGCGGTGAGCAGTTCTTC.

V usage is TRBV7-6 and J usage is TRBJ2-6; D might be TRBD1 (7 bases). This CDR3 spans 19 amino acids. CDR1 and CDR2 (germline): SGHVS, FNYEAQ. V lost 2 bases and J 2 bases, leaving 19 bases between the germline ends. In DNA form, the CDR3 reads TGTGCCAGCAGCTTAACCTCGACAGGGAGGTATGCTGGGGCCAACGTCCTGACTTTC. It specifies CASSLTSTGRYAGANVLTF. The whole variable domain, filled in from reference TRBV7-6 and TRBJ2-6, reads GAGVSQSPRYKVTKRGQDVALRCDPISGHVSLYWYRQALGQGPEFLTYFNYEAQQDKSGLPNDRFSAERPEGSISTLTIQRTEQRDSAMYRCASSLTSTGRYAGANVLTFGAGSRLTVL.

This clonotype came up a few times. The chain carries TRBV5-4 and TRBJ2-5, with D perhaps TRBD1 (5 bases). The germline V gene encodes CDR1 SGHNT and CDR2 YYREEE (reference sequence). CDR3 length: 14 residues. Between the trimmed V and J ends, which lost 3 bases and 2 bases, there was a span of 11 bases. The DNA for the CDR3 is TGTGCCAGCAGCTCCCAGGGTAGGCAAGAGACCCAGTACTTC. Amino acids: CASSSQGRQETQYF.